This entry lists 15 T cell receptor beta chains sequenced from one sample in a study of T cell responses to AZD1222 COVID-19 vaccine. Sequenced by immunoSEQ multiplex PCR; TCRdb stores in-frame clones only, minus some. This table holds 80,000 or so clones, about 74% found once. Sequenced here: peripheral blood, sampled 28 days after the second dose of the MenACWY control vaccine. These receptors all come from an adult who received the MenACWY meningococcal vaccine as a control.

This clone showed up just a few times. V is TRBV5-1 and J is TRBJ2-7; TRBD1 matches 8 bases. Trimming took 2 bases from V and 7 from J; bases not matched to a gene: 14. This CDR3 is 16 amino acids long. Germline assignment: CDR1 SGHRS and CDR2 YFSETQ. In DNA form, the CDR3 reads TGCGCCAGCAGCTTCGGGTTGGGGTCAGGGGGCGAGGAGCAGTACTTC. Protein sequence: CASSFGLGSGGEEQYF.

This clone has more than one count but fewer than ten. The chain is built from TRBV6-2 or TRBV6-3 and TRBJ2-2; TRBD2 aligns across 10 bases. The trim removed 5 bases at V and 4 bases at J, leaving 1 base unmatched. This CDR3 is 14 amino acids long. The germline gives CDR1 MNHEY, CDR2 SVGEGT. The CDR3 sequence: CASSSGGATGELFF. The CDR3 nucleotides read TGTGCCAGCAGTAGCGGGGGGGCCACCGGGGAGCTGTTTTTT.

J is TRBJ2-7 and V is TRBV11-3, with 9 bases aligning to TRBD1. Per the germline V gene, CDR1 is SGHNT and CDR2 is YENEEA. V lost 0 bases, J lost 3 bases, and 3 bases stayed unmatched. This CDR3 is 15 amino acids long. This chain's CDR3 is CASSLDGTGIYEQYF. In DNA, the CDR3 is TGTGCCAGCAGCTTAGACGGGACAGGGATCTACGAGCAGTACTTC.

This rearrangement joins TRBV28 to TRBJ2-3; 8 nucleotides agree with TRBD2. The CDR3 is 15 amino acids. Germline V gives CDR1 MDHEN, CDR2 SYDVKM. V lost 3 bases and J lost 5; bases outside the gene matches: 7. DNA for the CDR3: TGTGCCAGCAGTTTGGCGGCGGGAGGAATAGATACGCAGTATTTT. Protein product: CASSLAAGGIDTQYF.

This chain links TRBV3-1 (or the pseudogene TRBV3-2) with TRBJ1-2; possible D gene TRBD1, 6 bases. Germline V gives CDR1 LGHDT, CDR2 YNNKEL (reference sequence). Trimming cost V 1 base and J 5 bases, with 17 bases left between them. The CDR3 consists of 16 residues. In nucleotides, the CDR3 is TGTGCCAGCAGCCAAGGTCAGGGCAGGGGTCAATATGGCTACACCTTC. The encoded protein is CASSQGQGRGQYGYTF.

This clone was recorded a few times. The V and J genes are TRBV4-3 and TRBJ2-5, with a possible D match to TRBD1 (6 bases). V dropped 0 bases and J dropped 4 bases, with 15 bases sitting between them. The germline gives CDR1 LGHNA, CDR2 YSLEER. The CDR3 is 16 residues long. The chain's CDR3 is CASSQDLTGGSETQYF. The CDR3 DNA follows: TGCGCCAGCAGCCAAGACCTGACAGGCGGTTCAGAGACCCAGTACTTC.

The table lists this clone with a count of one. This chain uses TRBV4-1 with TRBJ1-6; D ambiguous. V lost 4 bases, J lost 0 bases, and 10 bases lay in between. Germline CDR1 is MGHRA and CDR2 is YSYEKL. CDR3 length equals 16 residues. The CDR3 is CASSPELSSYNSPLHF. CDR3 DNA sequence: TGCGCCAGCAGCCCGGAGTTGAGCTCCTATAATTCACCCCTCCACTTT.

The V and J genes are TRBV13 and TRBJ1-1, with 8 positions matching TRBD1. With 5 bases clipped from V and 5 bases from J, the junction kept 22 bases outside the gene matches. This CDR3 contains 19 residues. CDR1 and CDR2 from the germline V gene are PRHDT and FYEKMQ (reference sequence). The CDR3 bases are TGTGCCAGCAGCCTTAATAAGGGGGCTATGACAGGGGTGAGGACTGAAGCTTTCTTT. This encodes CASSLNKGAMTGVRTEAFF.

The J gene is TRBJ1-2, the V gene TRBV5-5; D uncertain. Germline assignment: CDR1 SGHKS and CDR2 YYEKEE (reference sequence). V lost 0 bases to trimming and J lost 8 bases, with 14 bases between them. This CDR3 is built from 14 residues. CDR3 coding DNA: TGTGCCAGCAGCTTGGACGGGTCCTTAGGAGGCTACACCTTC. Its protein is CASSLDGSLGGYTF. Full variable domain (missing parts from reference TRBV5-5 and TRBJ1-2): DAGVTQSPTHLIKTRGQQVTLRCSPISGHKSVSWYQQVLGQGPQFIFQYYEKEERGRGNFPDRFSARQFPNYSSELNVNALLLGDSALYLCASSLDGSLGGYTFGSGTRLTVV.

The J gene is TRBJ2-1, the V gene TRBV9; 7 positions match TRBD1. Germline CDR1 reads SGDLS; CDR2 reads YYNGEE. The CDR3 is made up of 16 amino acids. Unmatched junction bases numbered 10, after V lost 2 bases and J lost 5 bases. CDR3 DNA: TGTGCCAGCAGCGTTCAAACCGGGACAGTCGACAATGAGCAGTTCTTC. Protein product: CASSVQTGTVDNEQFF.

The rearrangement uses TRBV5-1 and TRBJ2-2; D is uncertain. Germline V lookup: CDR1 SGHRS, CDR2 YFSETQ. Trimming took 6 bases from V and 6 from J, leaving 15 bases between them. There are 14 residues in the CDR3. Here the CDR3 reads CASTIGVNAGELFF. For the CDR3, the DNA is TGCGCCAGCACTATTGGGGTCAACGCCGGGGAGCTGTTTTTT.

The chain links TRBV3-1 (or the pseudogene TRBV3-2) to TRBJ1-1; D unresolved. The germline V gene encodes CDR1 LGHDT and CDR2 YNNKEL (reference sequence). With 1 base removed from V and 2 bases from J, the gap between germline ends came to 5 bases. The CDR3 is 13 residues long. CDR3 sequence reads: CASSQGLNTEAFF. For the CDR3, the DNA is TGTGCCAGCAGCCAAGGCCTTAACACTGAAGCTTTCTTT.

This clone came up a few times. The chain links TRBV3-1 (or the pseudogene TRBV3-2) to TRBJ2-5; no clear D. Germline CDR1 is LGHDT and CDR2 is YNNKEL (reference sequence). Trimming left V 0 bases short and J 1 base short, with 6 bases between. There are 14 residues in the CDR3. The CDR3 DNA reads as TGTGCCAGCAGCCAAGATGGGGTCCAAGAGACCCAGTACTTC. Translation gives CASSQDGVQETQYF.

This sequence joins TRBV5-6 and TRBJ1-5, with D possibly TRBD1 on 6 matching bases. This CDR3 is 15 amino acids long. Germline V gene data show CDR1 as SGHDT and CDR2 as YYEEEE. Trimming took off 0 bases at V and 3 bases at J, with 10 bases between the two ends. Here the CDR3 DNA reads TGTGCCAGCAGCTTGGGGGGGCAGGTCAATCAGCCCCAGCATTTT. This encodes CASSLGGQVNQPQHF. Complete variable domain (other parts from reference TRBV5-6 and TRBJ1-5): DAGVTQSPTHLIKTRGQQVTLRCSPKSGHDTVSWYQQALGQGPQFIFQYYEEEERQRGNFPDRFSGHQFPNYSSELNVNALLLGDSALYLCASSLGGQVNQPQHFGDGTRLSIL.

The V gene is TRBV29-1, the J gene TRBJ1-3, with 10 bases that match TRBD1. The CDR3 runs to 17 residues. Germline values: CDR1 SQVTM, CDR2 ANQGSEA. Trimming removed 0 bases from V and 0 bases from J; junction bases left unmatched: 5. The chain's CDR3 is CSVEDLRTGGSGNTIYF. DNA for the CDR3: TGCAGCGTTGAAGATCTGAGGACAGGGGGCTCTGGAAACACCATATATTTT.